This entry lists 6 T cell receptor beta chains sequenced from one sample in a study of T-cell memory formation after mild COVID-19. TCRdb reprocessed the 5' RACE reads with MiXCR, giving one entry per CDR3 protein. The table has fewer than 650,000 distinct CDR3 sequences, 17% seen once. The sample taken for sequencing was PBMCs or a T cell subset sorted from them (not recorded which). Receptors originate from an adult woman who had mild COVID-19 (a few samples of this study predate the infection). Cell type and time point are not known.

The gene calls are TRBV7-3 and TRBJ2-2; 10 nucleotides match TRBD2. Germline lookup yields CDR1 SGHTA and CDR2 FQGTGA. With V trimmed by 6 bases and J by 4 bases, 5 bases remained unmatched. The CDR3 totals 15 residues. The chain's CDR3 is CASSLAGEPTGELFF. For the CDR3, the DNA is TGTGCCAGCAGTCTAGCGGGGGAGCCCACCGGGGAGCTGTTTTTT.

This clonotype was counted only a few times. The chain carries TRBV6-1 and TRBJ2-2, with 9 positions matching TRBD1. V was pared by 2 bases and J by 4 bases, with 5 bases of the junction left unmatched. The CDR3 has 16 amino acids. The germline gives CDR1 MNHNS, CDR2 SASEGT. The CDR3 DNA is TGTGCCAGCAGTGAAATACAGGGGGCGGCCACCGGGGAGCTGTTTTTT. Translated, it gives CASSEIQGAATGELFF.

The gene calls are TRBV4-2 and TRBJ2-5; D call uncertain. The germline V gene has CDR1 LGHNA and CDR2 YNFKEQ. This CDR3 has 13 amino acids. V was cut by 2 bases and J by 5 bases, with 9 bases left in between. In DNA, the CDR3 is TGTGCCAGCAGCCAAAGAGGTGCGGAGACCCAGTACTTC. It is translated as CASSQRGAETQYF.

This chain joins TRBV7-9 and TRBJ1-2, with D hard to call. The V gene lost 2 bases and the J gene lost 8 bases, with 9 bases spanning the gap. From germline, CDR1 is SEHNR and CDR2 FQNEAQ (reference sequence). The CDR3 runs 12 residues. The CDR3 DNA follows: TGTGCCAGCAGCTTACCGGTAGAAGGCTACACCTTC. Encoded protein: CASSLPVEGYTF. Complete variable domain (other parts from reference TRBV7-9 and TRBJ1-2): DTGVSQNPRHKITKRGQNVTFRCDPISEHNRLYWYRQTLGQGPEFLTYFQNEAQLEKSRLLSDRFSAERPKGSFSTLEIQRTEQGDSAMYLCASSLPVEGYTFGSGTRLTVV.

This clonotype was observed a few times. This sequence joins TRBV7-9 and TRBJ1-4; 9 bases align to TRBD1. The CDR3 is made up of 14 amino acids. Germline lookup yields CDR1 SEHNR and CDR2 FQNEAQ (reference sequence). The ends lost 5 bases at V and 8 bases at J; junction bases unmatched: 6. The CDR3 DNA reads TGTGCCAGCAGCCAGGGACAGGGTAAAGAAAAACTGTTTTTT. Its translation is CASSQGQGKEKLFF.

The chain is built from TRBV18 and TRBJ2-3; tentative D call: TRBD2 (6 bases). CDR1 KGHSH and CDR2 LQKENI come from the germline V gene. V shed 0 bases and J shed 0 bases, with 13 bases lying between them. The CDR3 sequence is 17 residues long. The CDR3 loop is CASSPPQKRASTDTQYF. The CDR3 DNA is TGTGCCAGCTCACCACCCCAAAAGCGGGCTAGCACAGATACGCAGTATTTT.